This TCR beta chain was identified during a study of T cell repertoires in cytomegalovirus infection. TCRdb redid the calling of the reads with MiXCR, one entry per CDR3 protein. The table shows some 800,000 distinct CDR3 sequences, with around a third occurring only once. On this clonotype: The antigen is undetermined.

The input for sequencing was cultured CD8+ T cells from PBMCs, taken from culture after CMV antigen stimulation. The sequence was obtained from a human donor in good health (CMV status not recorded). Some clones in this sample may be carry-over from other donors' samples.

CDR3 bases: TGTGCCAGCAGCCCCTGGGCACAGGGCGGGTTGACGGGTGAGCAGTTCTTC. Its protein product is CASSPWAQGGLTGEQFF. The chain couples TRBV6-1 to TRBJ2-1; D may be TRBD1 (6 bases). CDR1 is MNHNS and CDR2 is SASEGT in the germline V gene. V shed 6 bases and J shed 9 bases, with 27 bases lying between them. This CDR3 contains 17 residues.